This T cell receptor beta chain was observed in a study of cytomegalovirus exposure and HLA in healthy donors. The wider study: The same platform was used for the roughly 120 validation repertoires as for the approximately 670 first-cohort repertoires, as reported in a later analysis.

The CDR3 contains 13 residues. V dropped 4 bases and J dropped 3 bases, with 10 bases sitting between them. CDR1 is SGDLS and CDR2 is YYNGEE in the germline V gene. The donors were part of the validation cohort of 120 subjects. That cohort was separate from the first cohort, which comprised under 750 subjects. Regarding this clone: The antigen remains undetermined.

Clones were sequenced by immunoSEQ multiplex PCR, and TCRdb holds only the in-frame ones, with some missing. The sample contains around 190,000 clones, 85% of which appear only once. Study-wide points: TCR sequences were mostly rare, though some public TCRs occurred in many donors. A subsequent analysis found that TCR clusters from the first cohort also tended to co-occur in the 90 to 150 validation repertoires, with 90% to 95% of cluster scores above 0.

The clonotype originates from a man between 18 and 35 years old in good health and CMV-seropositive. The source material was PBMCs. The chain recombines TRBV9 with TRBJ1-1; D is uncertain. This CDR3 is CASSLGGDTEAFF. CDR3 bases: TGTGCCAGCAGCCTCGGCGGGGACACTGAAGCTTTCTTT.